A selection of T cell receptor beta chains follows, all from one sample in a study of OX40 agonist ivuxolimab in advanced cancers. The table came from immunoSEQ multiplex PCR; TCRdb's copy has only in-frame clones and leaves some out. The sample lists tens of thousands of clones; about 83% were seen once. The specimen comprised CD4+ or CD8+ T cells sorted from blood, sampled in a trial of the OX40 agonist ivuxolimab. These receptors were taken from an adult with an advanced solid tumor such as melanoma, head and neck, liver or kidney cancer. Each CDR3 is given with its conserved first and last residue. Each record gives: clone size, V gene, J gene, D gene, CDR3 DNA, CDR3 protein. The D gene is left open where the match is weak. Where a row states a size, it is once, few, many or the class of an expanded clone; other rows omit it.

>-|TRBV27|TRBJ2-5|TRBD2
TGTGCCAGCAGCCCCCCCCCAGCGGGGGGGCCCAAGACCCAGTACTTC
CASSPPPAGGPKTQYF
>-|TRBV5-1|TRBJ1-1|-
TGCGCCAGCAGCTTGGTTGGTAGGGGCGGATTTAACACTGAAGCTTTCTTT
CASSLVGRGGFNTEAFF
>-|TRBV6-5|TRBJ2-7|-
TGTGCCAGCAGTCCTTCACAGGAATTCTACGAGCAGTACTTC
CASSPSQEFYEQYF
>-|TRBV2|TRBJ2-3|TRBD2
TGTGCCAGCAGCGGTGGTAGCGGGGGGCCCACAGATACGCAGTATTTT
CASSGGSGGPTDTQYF
>-|TRBV19|TRBJ2-2|-
TGTGCCAGTAACGCAGCGGAGAACACCGGGGAGCTGTTTTTT
CASNAAENTGELFF
>-|TRBV6-1|TRBJ1-5|-
TGTGCCAGCAGTGAGCAGAACAATCAGCCCCAGCATTTT
CASSEQNNQPQHF
>-|TRBV19|TRBJ1-5|-
TGTGCCAGTAGTTCTTACAGCATTATCAATCAGCCCCAGCATTTT
CASSSYSIINQPQHF
>-|TRBV10-3|TRBJ1-1|TRBD1
TGTGCCATCAGGGGGACAGCTGAAGCTTTCTTT
CAIRGTAEAFF
>-|TRBV19|TRBJ1-1|-
TGTGCCAGTAGTCCTCGGGACTTTGGGAACACTGAAGCTTTCTTT
CASSPRDFGNTEAFF
>-|TRBV21-1|TRBJ2-2|-
TGTGCCAGCAGCATCCGGGACAGGGTTGGCACCGGGGAGCTGTTTTTT
CASSIRDRVGTGELFF
>-|TRBV11-3|TRBJ2-5|-
TGTGCCAGCAGCCAACTGGGCGGGACCCAGTACTTC
CASSQLGGTQYF
>-|TRBV5-1|TRBJ2-5|-
TGCGCCAGCAGCGACGGGACCGTCAAAGAGACCCAGTACTTC
CASSDGTVKETQYF
>-|TRBV7-9|TRBJ1-2|-
TGTGCCAGCAGCCCAGGACAGAACTATGGCTACACCTTC
CASSPGQNYGYTF
>-|TRBV6-6|TRBJ2-2|TRBD1
TGTGCCAGCAGTTCCAGGGGGCGGAACACCGGGGAGCTGTTTTTT
CASSSRGRNTGELFF
>-|TRBV2|TRBJ2-1|TRBD2
TGTGCCAGCAGCGGGACTAGCGTAATTAATGAGCAGTTCTTC
CASSGTSVINEQFF
>-|TRBV12-5|TRBJ2-7|-
TGTGCTAGTACAAAATCGGACAGAACCTACGAGCAGTACTTC
CASTKSDRTYEQYF
>-|TRBV10-1|TRBJ2-7|TRBD2
TGCGCCAGCAGCGCGGGGGGATCCTACGAGCAGTACTTC
CASSAGGSYEQYF
>-|TRBV19|TRBJ2-1|-
TGTGCCAGTGGGACATCCAGCTCCTACAATGAGCAGTTCTTC
CASGTSSSYNEQFF
>-|TRBV6-5|TRBJ2-3|-
TGTGCCAGCAGTTTCTTAGATACGCAGTATTTT
CASSFLDTQYF
>-|TRBV4-2|TRBJ1-3|-
TGTGCCAGCAGCCCCCCGGGGGGAAACACCATATATTTT
CASSPPGGNTIYF
>-|TRBV6-5|TRBJ2-1|TRBD1
TGTGCCAGCAGTTTTTCGACAGGGGGCTCCTACAATGAGCAGTTCTTC
CASSFSTGGSYNEQFF
>-|TRBV7-3|TRBJ2-1|TRBD2
TGTGCCAGCAGCCCCGCTAGCGGGGGGTTCAATGAGCAGTTCTTC
CASSPASGGFNEQFF
>-|TRBV21-1|TRBJ2-7|-
TGTGCCAGCAGCAGTAGAGGGCGGGACTCCTACGAGCAGTACTTC
CASSSRGRDSYEQYF
>-|TRBV4-2|TRBJ2-7|-
TGTGCCAGCAGCCAAGATTGGGACACGGTGAGGGAGCAGTACTTC
CASSQDWDTVREQYF
>-|TRBV18|TRBJ1-1|TRBD1
TGTGCCAGCTCACCACCGGGACAGGGAGACACTGAAGCTTTCTTT
CASSPPGQGDTEAFF
>-|TRBV5-4|TRBJ2-7|-
TGTGCCAGCAGCTCCAAGGTCCCCTACGAGCAGTACTTC
CASSSKVPYEQYF
>-|TRBV4-1|TRBJ2-1|-
TGCGCCAGCAGCCAAACAGAAATCTACAATGAGCAGTTCTTC
CASSQTEIYNEQFF
>-|TRBV7-8|TRBJ2-2|TRBD1
TGTGCCAGCAGCTTAGCGGACAGGGGAGAGGACACCGGGGAGCTGTTTTTT
CASSLADRGEDTGELFF
>few|TRBV27|TRBJ2-3|TRBD2
TGTGCCAGCAGCCAGGGGCTAGCGGGAGCAGATACGCAGTATTTT
CASSQGLAGADTQYF
>-|TRBV28|TRBJ1-4|-
TGTGCCAGCAATAGGGCCCCAGGGTCGGGGGCAACTAATGAAAAACTGTTTTTT
CASNRAPGSGATNEKLFF
>-|TRBV20-1|TRBJ2-7|-
TGCAGTGTCAAGGCCTTCTACGAGCAGTACTTC
CSVKAFYEQYF
>-|TRBV6-5|TRBJ1-1|-
TGTGCCAGCAGTTACTCGAGTCAGCCGAGCACTGAAGCTTTCTTT
CASSYSSQPSTEAFF
>-|TRBV7-4|TRBJ1-5|-
TGTGCCAGCAGCTTCATCGGGGGGGCCAACAATCAGCCCCAGCATTTT
CASSFIGGANNQPQHF
>-|TRBV4-3|TRBJ1-2|TRBD1
TGCGCCAGCAGCCCAGACGGGACAGACTATGGCTACACCTTC
CASSPDGTDYGYTF
>-|TRBV1|TRBJ1-1|-
TGCACCAGCAGCCAGAGGGATCAAGGGGAGGCGTACACTGAAGCTTTCTTT
CTSSQRDQGEAYTEAFF
>-|TRBV4-1|TRBJ1-4|-
TGCGCCAGCAGCCGCGGCAGGGTCCGCGCCGCCACCTTATCAAGTAATGAAAAACTGTTTTTT
CASSRGRVRAATLSSNEKLFF
>once|TRBV5-1|TRBJ2-1|TRBD2
TGCGCCAGCAGCCCCCCATCGACTAGCGGGGGCGATGAGCAGTTCTTC
CASSPPSTSGGDEQFF
>-|TRBV7-2|TRBJ2-5|TRBD1
TGTGCCAGCAGCTTAGGGGGACAGAAAGAGACCCAGTACTTC
CASSLGGQKETQYF
>-|TRBV5-6|TRBJ1-2|-
TGTGCCAGCAGCTTGGGCGTGGGCGGAGGCTACACCTTC
CASSLGVGGGYTF
>-|TRBV9|TRBJ1-1|-
TGTGCCAGCAGCCCATCAGGCCAGGGAGACACTGAAGCTTTCTTT
CASSPSGQGDTEAFF
>-|TRBV6-5|TRBJ2-2|-
TGTGCCAGCGGGTTATCAGCGACCGGGGAGCTGTTTTTT
CASGLSATGELFF
>-|TRBV7-2|TRBJ1-1|-
TGTGCCAGCAGCTTAAACGCGGGAGGGTACACTGAAGCTTTCTTT
CASSLNAGGYTEAFF
>few|TRBV5-6|TRBJ2-3|-
TGTGCCAGCAGCTTGGCGGCAGGTTGGACAGATACGCAGTATTTT
CASSLAAGWTDTQYF